This paragraph covers one T cell receptor (beta chain) sequence. As yet, its antigen is unknown. Germline values: CDR1 SQVTM, CDR2 ANQGSEA. The CDR3 covers 12 residues. Trimming took off 5 bases at V and 8 bases at J, with 12 bases between the two ends. The sample is drawn from a study of CD8+ T cells in alopecia areata. Study at large: Those treated were given oral tofacitinib at 5 to 10 mg twice daily. General study findings and limits: A large proportion of expanded lesional clones were detected persisting in scalp and blood during tofacitinib.

RNA, once extracted, was reverse transcribed into cDNA for use as the sequencing template. Profiling relied on immunoSEQ multiplex PCR, and the TCRdb table lists in-frame clones only, not all of them. Of about 190,000 clones in the sample, 60% to 70% are singletons; the top ten hold approximately 0.7%. Treatment denoted: oral pan-JAK inhibitor, 5-10 mg twice daily. Collected material from alopecia areata patients comprised lesional scalp punch biopsies and peripheral blood. This receptor was obtained from a human donor with alopecia areata. The V and J genes are TRBV29-1 and TRBJ1-4; D remains ambiguous. Here the sequenced sample was CD4+ T cells sorted from blood, taken at week 4, from a patient treated with tofacitinib. As DNA, the CDR3 is TGCAGCGTTCGCGCCCTAGGGGAAAAACTGTTTTTT. It yields the protein CSVRALGEKLFF.